The rows below give T cell receptor beta chains drawn from one sample of a study of T-cell reconstitution after alpha-beta-depleted transplantation in children. TCRdb called the PCR reads again in MiXCR, with one record for every CDR3 protein. The data hold over 5,000 distinct CDR3 sequences, with more than 15% observed a single time. The sequencing here drew on PBMCs, mostly from graft donor cells, taken 60 days after TCRalphabeta/CD19-depleted stem cell transplant. All receptors come from a male patient younger than 18 who had a stem cell transplant for acute myeloid leukemia, so the T cells may come from the graft donor. Each CDR3 is given with its conserved first and last residue. A D gene is named only where the DNA matches it firmly. Clone size is not always given. Where it is, it says once, few, many or a class for expanded clones.

TRBJ2-4 NA NA TRBV2 TGTGCCAGCAGTGAAGTATGGAGAATAGCCAAAAACATTCAGTACTTC CASSEVWRIAKNIQYF
TRBJ2-1 medium-sized TRBD1 TRBV6-5 TGTGCCAGCAGTTATGGGACAGGTCTAATCGGTGAGCAGTTCTTC CASSYGTGLIGEQFF
TRBJ2-5 NA TRBD1 TRBV6-2/TRBV6-3 TGTGCCAGCGGGTCCAGGGGGCAAGAGACCCAGTACTTC CASGSRGQETQYF
TRBJ2-1 NA NA TRBV9 TGTGCCAGCAGCGTGGAGGCTCGCGGTTCCTACAATGAGCAGTTCTTC CASSVEARGSYNEQFF
TRBJ2-3 few NA TRBV15 TGTGCCACCAGCAGAGAAGGCAGATCTAGCACAGATACGCAGTATTTT CATSREGRSSTDTQYF
TRBJ2-1 medium-sized NA TRBV5-5 TGTGCCAGCAGCTTGGGTCCCTCTGGGGGTGAGCAGTTCTTC CASSLGPSGGEQFF
TRBJ2-7 medium-sized TRBD2 TRBV4-2 TGTGCCAGCAGCCAGGCGACAGTGGGGGGGGTCGAGCAGTACTTC CASSQATVGGVEQYF
TRBJ2-5 NA NA TRBV18 TGTGCCAGCTCACCGCTCCGTACGGGGGAGACCCAGTACTTC CASSPLRTGETQYF
TRBJ2-1 few TRBD2 TRBV28 TGTGCCAGCAGTTTAAGGACTAGCGGGTCGAATGAGCAGTTCTTC CASSLRTSGSNEQFF
TRBJ2-1 few NA TRBV4-2 TGTGCCAGCAGCCCTAATGAGCAGTTCTTC CASSPNEQFF
TRBJ2-7 few NA TRBV7-2 TGTGCCAGCAGCCGCCCGGGGGCCTACGAGCAGTACTTC CASSRPGAYEQYF
TRBJ2-2 NA TRBD2 TRBV7-2 TGTGCCAGCAGCTTAGTAGCGGGAGGGGCTAACCCCGGGGAGCTGTTTTTT CASSLVAGGANPGELFF
TRBJ2-1 large TRBD2 TRBV27 TGTGCCAGCAGAACGGGACTAGCAGTAGATGGTGAGCAGTTCTTC CASRTGLAVDGEQFF
TRBJ1-1 once TRBD1 TRBV6-4 TGTGCCAGCAGTCCCCAGGGACAGGGGTTGGACACTGAAGCTTTCTTT CASSPQGQGLDTEAFF
TRBJ1-1 medium-sized TRBD1 TRBV20-1 TGCAGTGCCAATCCGGGACAGGGAACCACTGAAGCTTTCTTT CSANPGQGTTEAFF
TRBJ2-3 NA NA TRBV27 TGTGCCAGCAGTTTCACGGGGGTTAACACAGATACGCAGTATTTT CASSFTGVNTDTQYF
TRBJ2-7 NA NA TRBV6-1 TGTGCCAGCAGTGAATCCTGGGGTTCCGGGTACGAGCAGTACTTC CASSESWGSGYEQYF
TRBJ1-1 once NA TRBV14 TGTGCCAGCAGCCACAGGGTTGGCCAGGGCACTGAAGCTTTCTTT CASSHRVGQGTEAFF
TRBJ2-1 NA TRBD2 TRBV24-1 TGTGCCACCATGGGGGGGGTATACAATGAGCAGTTCTTC CATMGGVYNEQFF
TRBJ1-3 NA NA TRBV6-5 TGTGCCAGCAGTTTCTCAAGGACGGCTGGAAACACCATATATTTT CASSFSRTAGNTIYF
TRBJ1-2 medium-sized NA TRBV7-2 TGTGCCAGCAGCGGGGATACTAACTATGGCTACACCTTC CASSGDTNYGYTF
TRBJ2-1 NA TRBD2 TRBV9 TGTGCCAGCAGCGGGGGGGCTAGCGGGGCCTCCTACAATGAGCAGTTCTTC CASSGGASGASYNEQFF
TRBJ2-3 medium-sized TRBD2 TRBV3-1 TGTGCCAGCAGCCTTCGGACTAGCGGGACAACTAGCACAGATACGCAGTATTTT CASSLRTSGTTSTDTQYF
TRBJ2-4 NA NA TRBV28 TGTGCCAGCAGTTGGACACACGGAGCCAAAAACATTCAGTACTTC CASSWTHGAKNIQYF
TRBJ2-5 NA TRBD2 TRBV12-5 TGTGCTAGTGCCGGGGAGGGGAGGGAGACCCAGTACTTC CASAGEGRETQYF
TRBJ1-5 once NA TRBV30 TGTGCCTGGAGTGTTCAGGGAAATCAGCCCCAGCATTTT CAWSVQGNQPQHF
TRBJ2-7 large NA TRBV9 TGTGCCAGCAGCGTAGAACCCTGGGGCGGCCCCTACGAGCAGTACTTC CASSVEPWGGPYEQYF
TRBJ2-7 medium-sized NA TRBV4-3 TGCGCCAGCAGCCAAGATTCTACTAGCTCCTACGAGCAGTACTTC CASSQDSTSSYEQYF
TRBJ2-2 NA NA TRBV2 TGTGCCAGCAGTACGGGACTCCAGACCGGGGAGCTGTTTTTT CASSTGLQTGELFF
TRBJ2-7 medium-sized NA TRBV20-1 TGCAGTGCTTGGGGGGCAGCTAGCGGTCCCTACGAGCAGTACTTC CSAWGAASGPYEQYF
TRBJ2-1 few NA TRBV20-1 TGCAGTGCGTCCGCGCGTAACTCCTACAATGAGCAGTTCTTC CSASARNSYNEQFF
TRBJ2-5 NA TRBD2 TRBV20-1 TGCAGTGCTAGGGGGACTAGAGGAGAGACCCAGTACTTC CSARGTRGETQYF
TRBJ1-5 NA NA TRBV7-8 TGTGCCAGCAGCTCCGACGGGAGGGCCCAGCATTTT CASSSDGRAQHF
TRBJ2-1 NA NA TRBV12-3/TRBV12-4 TGTGGGTTTAGCAATGAGCAGTTCTTC CGFSNEQFF
TRBJ2-2 NA NA TRBV5-1 TGCGTCAGCAGACTTACGAACACCGGGGAGCTGTTTTTT CVSRLTNTGELFF
TRBJ2-2 medium-sized NA TRBV10-3 TGTGCCATCAGTTCACGACCCGGCCACGGGGAGCTGTTTTTT CAISSRPGHGELFF
TRBJ2-7 NA NA TRBV29-1 TGCAGCGGTGGGCGAGAAGAATACGAGCAGTACTTC CSGGREEYEQYF
TRBJ2-3 medium-sized NA TRBV6-5 TGTGCCAGCAGCGAGCGGGATACGCAGTATTTT CASSERDTQYF
TRBJ2-7 few NA TRBV29-1 TGCAGCGTTGGTAGGGCAGGGTTAGGCGAGCAGTACTTC CSVGRAGLGEQYF
TRBJ2-1 NA TRBD2 TRBV12-3/TRBV12-4 TGTGCCAGCAGTTCCCCGCTCGGGGGACTAGACTTCTACAATGAGCAGTTCTTC CASSSPLGGLDFYNEQFF
TRBJ1-4 medium-sized NA TRBV5-1 TGCGCCAGCAGCTCAGAAGGACAGCCTCCTAATGAAAAACTGTTTTTT CASSSEGQPPNEKLFF
TRBJ2-7 medium-sized TRBD2 TRBV20-1 TGCAGTGCTAGAGGCATTGGGACTAGCGCTAGCTCCTACGAGCAGTACTTC CSARGIGTSASSYEQYF
TRBJ2-7 medium-sized NA TRBV7-9 TGTGCCAGCAGCTCATACTACGAGCAGTACTTC CASSSYYEQYF
TRBJ2-3 few TRBD2 TRBV28 TGTGCCAGCAGGGATTCCGCTAGCGGTGGCACAGATACGCAGTATTTT CASRDSASGGTDTQYF
TRBJ2-7 NA NA TRBV9 TGTGCCAGCAGCGTAGGGGTGAGGGTAGCGGAACCCTACGAGCAGTACTTC CASSVGVRVAEPYEQYF